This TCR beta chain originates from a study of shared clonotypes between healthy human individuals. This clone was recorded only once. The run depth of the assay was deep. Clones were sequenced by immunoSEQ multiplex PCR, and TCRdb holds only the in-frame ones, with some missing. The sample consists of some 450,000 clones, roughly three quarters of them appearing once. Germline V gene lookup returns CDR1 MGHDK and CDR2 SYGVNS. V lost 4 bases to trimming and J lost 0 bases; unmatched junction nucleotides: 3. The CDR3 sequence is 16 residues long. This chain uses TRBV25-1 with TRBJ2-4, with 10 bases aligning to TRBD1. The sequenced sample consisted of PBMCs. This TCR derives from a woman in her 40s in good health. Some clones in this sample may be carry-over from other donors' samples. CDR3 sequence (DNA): TGTGCCAGCAGTGGAGACAGGGGGCTAGCCAAAAACATTCAGTACTTC. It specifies CASSGDRGLAKNIQYF.